This T cell receptor (beta chain) was identified during a study of blood T cell repertoires in COVID-19. TCRdb's table, derived via immunoSEQ multiplex PCR, lists solely in-frame clones and lacks some. The sample carries about 100,000 clones, roughly 85% recorded once. Germline V gene data show CDR1 as MNHEY and CDR2 as SMNVEV (reference sequence). J gave up 8 bases and V 4 bases, and 12 bases lay outside the gene matches. The CDR3 has 15 amino acids. The source is a woman aged 45-59 years who had recovered from COVID-19. The gene calls are TRBV27 and TRBJ1-2, with 8 bases identical to TRBD1. What was sequenced was PBMCs or T cells enriched from blood (not recorded which). CDR3 DNA sequence: TGTGCCAGCAGTTCACTACAGGGGGATTCGTACGGCTACACCTTC. Protein sequence: CASSSLQGDSYGYTF.